This T cell receptor beta chain stems from a study of T-cell reconstitution after alpha-beta-depleted transplantation in children. The V end was cut by 6 bases, the J end by 7 bases, with 22 bases between. This CDR3 comprises 16 residues. This clonotype has ten or more counts. Using unique molecular identifiers, the investigators prepared the TCRbeta library. TCRdb redid the calling of the PCR reads with MiXCR, one entry per CDR3 protein. This sample has about 91,000 distinct CDR3 sequences, with roughly 8.3% found just once. V usage is TRBV12-3 or TRBV12-4 and J usage is TRBJ1-5; TRBD1 is a possible D gene (5 bases). The TCR sequence derives from a human donor who donated a stem cell graft to a child with congenital amegakaryocytic thrombocytopenia. The source was PBMCs from the stem cell graft donor, collected from the stem cell graft. CDR3 residues: CASSPDSPGTQQPQHF. CDR3 bases: TGTGCCAGCAGCCCCGACTCGCCAGGGACCCAGCAGCCCCAGCATTTT.